This TCR beta chain derives from a study of shared clonotypes between healthy human individuals. Profiled with immunoSEQ multiplex PCR; TCRdb holds only in-frame clones, not every one. This sample carries approximately 2,200,000 clones, more than 85% of them seen once, and the ten largest clones take 1.5% to 2%. The naive CD8 population came from CD45RO-negative cells selected for CCR7, without terminally differentiated effector memory CD45RA+ cells. Trimming at V came to 6 bases and at J to 4 bases, leaving 2 bases not matched to a gene. The CDR3 has 11 amino acids. Germline CDR1 is SQVTM and CDR2 is ANQGSEA.

V is TRBV29-1 and J is TRBJ1-1; the match to TRBD1 covers 7 bases. The sequence was collected from a man aged 18 to 30 in good health. Some clones in this sample may be carry-over from other donors' samples. The sequenced material came from naive CD8+ T cells from PBMCs. CDR3 region: CSVTGATEAFF. The CDR3 DNA follows: TGCAGCGTCACAGGGGCCACTGAAGCTTTCTTT.